A single sample gave rise to the 24 T cell receptor beta chains below, sequenced in a study of blood T cell repertoires in COVID-19. Here immunoSEQ multiplex PCR was the method, and the copy in TCRdb shows in-frame clones only, minus some. This sample has some 200,000 clones; about 87% occur once, and the top ten carry roughly 2.7%. Sequenced sample: PBMCs or T cells enriched from blood (not recorded which). The source of these receptors is a woman under 40 who had recovered from COVID-19.

This chain joins TRBV5-6 and TRBJ1-5; D uncertain. Between the trimmed V and J ends, which lost 1 base and 2 bases, there was a span of 4 bases. In germline, CDR1 is SGHDT, CDR2 YYEEEE. This CDR3 has 13 residues. The CDR3 sequence is CASSLRGNQPQHF. CDR3 DNA sequence: TGTGCCAGCAGCTTGCGGGGCAATCAGCCCCAGCATTTT.

Here the CDR3 DNA reads TGTGCTAGTGGTTTGACTAGCGGGGGGAGTAATGAGCAGTTCTTC. This translates into CASGLTSGGSNEQFF. This chain joins TRBV12-5 and TRBJ2-1; TRBD2 matches at 12 bases. The CDR3 has 15 amino acids. Germline loops: CDR1 LGHNT, CDR2 FRNRAP. With 2 bases clipped from V and 7 bases from J, the junction kept 3 bases outside the gene matches. The full variable domain, rest sourced from reference TRBV12-5 and TRBJ2-1, is DARVTQTPRHKVTEMGQEVTMRCQPILGHNTVFWYRQTMMQGLELLAYFRNRAPLDDSGMPKDRFSAEMPDATLATLKIQPSEPRDSAVYFCASGLTSGGSNEQFFGPGTRLTVL.

Concerning this clone itself: The sample carries other DNA sequences with the same CDR3. The chain couples TRBV18 to TRBJ1-2; no clear D. The CDR3 runs 13 residues. Trimming took 2 bases from V and 5 from J, leaving 9 bases between them. The germline V gene has CDR1 KGHSH and CDR2 LQKENI. CDR3 DNA sequence: TGTGCCAGCTCACCATCCGGAGATTATGGCTACACCTTC. Encoded protein: CASSPSGDYGYTF.

The V call is TRBV5-5, the J call TRBJ1-4; 8 bases agree with TRBD1. The V segment lost 4 bases and the J segment 6 bases; nucleotides outside the gene matches: 11. The germline V gene encodes CDR1 SGHKS and CDR2 YYEKEE (reference sequence). CDR3 length: 16 amino acids. The CDR3 is CASSPKLSGGHEKLFF. The CDR3, as DNA: TGTGCCAGCAGCCCAAAACTCTCAGGGGGCCATGAAAAACTGTTTTTT. The complete variable domain, with remaining parts taken from reference TRBV5-5 and TRBJ1-4, reads DAGVTQSPTHLIKTRGQQVTLRCSPISGHKSVSWYQQVLGQGPQFIFQYYEKEERGRGNFPDRFSARQFPNYSSELNVNALLLGDSALYLCASSPKLSGGHEKLFFGSGTQLSVL.

This chain links TRBV9 with TRBJ1-4; D gene unclear. The V gene's germline CDR1 is SGDLS and CDR2 YYNGEE. V lost 0 bases and J lost 0, with 12 bases in between. The CDR3 contains 17 residues. The CDR3, as DNA: TGTGCCAGCAGCGTAGGCAGGCAGGCTACAACTAATGAAAAACTGTTTTTT. Amino acids: CASSVGRQATTNEKLFF.

The V call is TRBV7-3, the J call TRBJ2-3; 7 nucleotides line up with TRBD1. The germline V gene has CDR1 SGHTA and CDR2 FQGTGA. CDR3 length: 15 residues. The V segment lost 5 bases and the J segment 4 bases; nucleotides outside the gene matches: 9. The CDR3 reads CASSPTNRGPDTQYF. CDR3 DNA: TGTGCCAGCAGCCCGACAAACAGGGGACCAGATACGCAGTATTTT.

The chain links TRBV5-4 to TRBJ2-3; D may be TRBD2 (7 bases). V was trimmed by 3 bases and J by 2 bases, leaving 19 bases between them. The CDR3 loop spans 17 amino acids. Germline V gene lookup returns CDR1 SGHNT and CDR2 YYREEE (reference sequence). Here the CDR3 reads CASSWGGVRGNTDTQYF. Written as DNA, the CDR3 is TGTGCCAGCAGCTGGGGGGGTGTCAGGGGTAACACAGATACGCAGTATTTT.

The rearrangement joins TRBV7-8 to TRBJ1-3; D is possibly TRBD1 (5 bases). The V gene's germline CDR1 is SGHVS and CDR2 FQNEAQ. The CDR3 sequence is 15 residues long. V was shortened by 0 bases and J by 4 bases, with 10 bases between the two germline ends. In nucleotides, the CDR3 is TGTGCCAGCAGCTTAGCGTCAGGGCAAGGAAACACCATATATTTT. It is translated as CASSLASGQGNTIYF. The variable domain in full, completed from reference TRBV7-8 and TRBJ1-3, reads GAGVSQSPRYKVAKRGQDVALRCDPISGHVSLFWYQQALGQGPEFLTYFQNEAQLDKSGLPSDRFFAERPEGSVSTLKIQRTQQEDSAVYLCASSLASGQGNTIYFGEGSWLTVV.

The V call is TRBV10-3, the J call TRBJ2-3; D might be TRBD1 (5 bases). Per the germline V gene, CDR1 is ENHRY and CDR2 is SYGVKD. CDR3 length equals 12 residues. Trimming cost V 7 bases and J 4 bases, with 9 bases left between them. The CDR3 reads CAITDSSDTQYF. The CDR3 region has the DNA TGTGCCATCACTGACAGTTCAGATACGCAGTATTTT.

As regards this clone: No DNA is shown, since the ends of the CDR3 on it are uncertain; the CDR3 is the one TCRdb lists. V and J are TRBV19 and TRBJ1-4; the table's D call, TRBD1, was not checked against the DNA. Germline loops: CDR1 LNHDA, CDR2 SQIVND (reference sequence). A total of 16 residues make up the CDR3, ends included. CDR3 amino acids: CASSIISGQGGEKLFF.

The V gene is TRBV12-3 or TRBV12-4, the J gene TRBJ1-2; D gene ambiguous. The CDR3 has 12 amino acids. V dropped 6 bases and J dropped 4 bases, with 9 bases sitting between them. CDR3 residues: CASSLYGYGYTF. In nucleotides, the CDR3 is TGTGCCAGCAGCCTCTACGGCTATGGCTACACCTTC.

The rearrangement uses TRBV29-1 and TRBJ2-1, with 11 positions matching TRBD2. Germline V lookup: CDR1 SQVTM, CDR2 ANQGSEA. This CDR3 contains 15 residues. The J segment lost 3 bases and the V segment lost 4 bases, leaving 5 bases of the junction unmatched. CDR3 nucleotide sequence: TGCAGCGTTGGGCCACTAGCGGGGGACTACAATGAGCAGTTCTTC. Protein product: CSVGPLAGDYNEQFF.

This chain connects TRBV19 to TRBJ1-1; 9 bases fit TRBD1. Germline lookup yields CDR1 LNHDA and CDR2 SQIVND (reference sequence). The V and J ends lost 8 bases and 7 bases, in that order; junction bases with no gene match: 8. The CDR3 length is 13 residues. CDR3 loop: CASEPGQGREAFF. CDR3 in DNA: TGTGCCAGTGAGCCCGGACAGGGGCGTGAAGCTTTCTTT.

This chain links TRBV6-5 with TRBJ1-4; tentative D call: TRBD1 (5 bases). V shed 7 bases and J shed 7 bases, with 19 bases lying between them. Germline V gene sequence: CDR1 MNHEY, CDR2 SVGAGI. The CDR3 is made up of 15 amino acids. The CDR3 DNA sequence: TGTGCCAGCACCCAGTTAGGTCAGGGAAGTGAAAAACTGTTTTTT. Amino acids: CASTQLGQGSEKLFF.

This clone was seen once. The chain uses TRBV4-2 and TRBJ1-1; no clear D. CDR3 size: 14 residues. Germline V CDR1 and CDR2: LGHNA, YNFKEQ. Trimming stripped 1 base from V and 4 bases from J, with 10 bases between. DNA for the CDR3: TGTGCCAGCAGCCAAGTCAGGTTCGGCACTGAAGCTTTCTTT. This gives the protein CASSQVRFGTEAFF.

The CDR3 coding sequence is TGTGCCAGCAGCCAGAGTGGACAGCCAAACTATAATTCACCCCTCCACTTT. It specifies CASSQSGQPNYNSPLHF. The chain joins TRBV4-2 to TRBJ1-6; possibly TRBD1 for D (6 bases). V was shortened by 3 bases and J by 3 bases, with 15 bases between the two germline ends. There are 17 residues in the CDR3. Germline assignment: CDR1 LGHNA and CDR2 YNFKEQ.

This clone was detected a few times. The gene calls are TRBV13 and TRBJ1-5; D is undetermined. CDR1 and CDR2 (germline): PRHDT, FYEKMQ (reference sequence). Trimming pared 2 bases from V and 0 bases from J, leaving 8 bases between. The CDR3 consists of 15 residues. The CDR3 loop is CASSLKAASNQPQHF. Written as DNA, the CDR3 is TGTGCCAGCAGCTTAAAGGCGGCTAGCAATCAGCCCCAGCATTTT. Filled out from reference TRBV13 and TRBJ1-5, the complete variable domain reads AAGVIQSPRHLIKEKRETATLKCYPIPRHDTVYWYQQGPGQDPQFLISFYEKMQSDKGSIPDRFSAQQFSDYHSELNMSSLELGDSALYFCASSLKAASNQPQHFGDGTRLSIL.

This chain uses TRBV7-9 with TRBJ2-7; no reliable D call. This CDR3 comprises 13 residues. Germline CDR1 and CDR2: SEHNR and FQNEAQ (reference sequence). V gave up 2 bases and J gave up 7 bases, with 12 bases separating them. The CDR3 DNA follows: TGTGCCAGCAGCTTAAGTCCGACTCTTGAGCAGTACTTC. It specifies CASSLSPTLEQYF.

This sequence joins TRBV7-9 and TRBJ1-4, with 10 bases lining up with TRBD1. Per germline, CDR1 SEHNR and CDR2 FQNEAQ (reference sequence). The ends lost 5 bases at V and 0 bases at J; junction bases unmatched: 6. The CDR3 is 17 amino acids. The chain's CDR3 is CASSPDRGLPTNEKLFF. CDR3 DNA: TGTGCCAGCAGCCCTGACAGGGGGCTTCCAACTAATGAAAAACTGTTTTTT.

The chain joins TRBV13 to TRBJ1-4, with a tentative D call TRBD1 (6 bases). Germline CDR1 and CDR2: PRHDT and FYEKMQ (reference sequence). V lost 6 bases, J lost 7 bases, and 12 bases lay in between. The CDR3 has 13 amino acids. CDR3 loop: CASSQRGGEKLFF. CDR3 in DNA: TGTGCCAGCAGTCAGAGAGGGGGTGAAAAACTGTTTTTT.

The chain has TRBV15 and TRBJ2-1, with a tentative D call TRBD2 (6 bases). The CDR3 contains 14 residues. Germline assignment: CDR1 LNHNV and CDR2 YYDKDF (reference sequence). Trimming took 5 bases from V and 5 from J, leaving 13 bases between them. This chain's CDR3 is CATSPQWRDNEQFF. CDR3 DNA sequence: TGTGCCACCAGCCCCCAATGGAGGGACAATGAGCAGTTCTTC.

This chain uses TRBV21-1 with TRBJ2-7; the table's D call TRBD1 went unverified against the DNA. TRBV21-1 is assigned pseudogene status. The CDR3 length is 12 residues. The CDR3 DNA reads as TGTGCCTACCAGGTAGGTCCCTACGAGCAGTACTTC. It yields the protein CAYQVGPYEQYF.

This clone appeared a few times. This chain connects TRBV6-2 or TRBV6-3 to TRBJ1-5, with 9 nucleotides matching TRBD1. This CDR3 region has 15 residues. CDR1 and CDR2 (germline): MNHEY, SVGEGT. V lost 2 bases, J lost 8 bases, and 7 bases stayed unmatched. The CDR3 protein is CASSYPDRGREPQHF. CDR3 coding DNA: TGTGCCAGCAGTTACCCGGACAGGGGCCGGGAGCCCCAGCATTTT.

This chain joins TRBV6-2 or TRBV6-3 and TRBJ2-7; D is perhaps TRBD2 (7 bases). Between the trimmed V and J ends, which lost 1 base and 1 base, there was a span of 11 bases. The germline gives CDR1 MNHEY, CDR2 SVGEGT. The CDR3 runs 15 residues. The CDR3 protein is CASSYWRGPSYEQYF. The DNA of the CDR3 is TGTGCCAGCAGTTACTGGCGGGGGCCATCCTACGAGCAGTACTTC.